This is a list of T cell receptor beta chains from one sample in a study of cytomegalovirus exposure and HLA in healthy donors. Repertoires were generated with immunoSEQ multiplex PCR, while TCRdb's copy carries only in-frame clones and drops some. The sample includes 90,000 to 150,000 clones, 70% to 90% of them seen just once. Sequencing was performed on PBMCs. The receptors were sampled from a woman in her late teens or twenties in good health and CMV-seropositive. The CDR3 runs from the conserved cysteine through the conserved F or W. Each record gives: CDR3 protein, CDR3 DNA, clone size, CDR3 length, J gene, V gene, D gene. D genes are given only for firm matches. Some rows mark clone size as missing; the rest say once, few, many or name a class of expanded clone.

cdr3_aa: CASSVEGVSSYEQYF
cdr3_nt: TGTGCCAGCAGCGTTGAGGGGGTGTCCTCCTACGAGCAGTACTTC
clone_size: .
cdr3_length: 15
j_call: TRBJ2-7
v_call: TRBV9
d_call: .

cdr3_aa: CATPIPGLRPGELFF
cdr3_nt: TGTGCCACTCCGATACCGGGACTAAGGCCGGGGGAGCTGTTTTTT
clone_size: .
cdr3_length: 15
j_call: TRBJ2-2
v_call: TRBV6-1
d_call: TRBD2

cdr3_aa: CASSLVGGGTEAFF
cdr3_nt: TGTGCCAGCAGCTTAGTGGGGGGAGGGACTGAAGCTTTCTTT
clone_size: .
cdr3_length: 14
j_call: TRBJ1-1
v_call: TRBV7-9
d_call: .

cdr3_aa: CASRSSGAYEQYF
cdr3_nt: TGCGCCAGCAGGTCTAGCGGGGCCTACGAGCAGTACTTC
clone_size: .
cdr3_length: 13
j_call: TRBJ2-7
v_call: TRBV5-1
d_call: TRBD2

cdr3_aa: CASSIDRGADTEAFF
cdr3_nt: TGTGCCAGTAGTATAGACCGGGGGGCGGACACTGAAGCTTTCTTT
clone_size: .
cdr3_length: 15
j_call: TRBJ1-1
v_call: TRBV19
d_call: .

cdr3_aa: CASSLERQMGLFF
cdr3_nt: TGTGCCAGCAGCTTAGAAAGACAGATGGGGCTGTTTTTT
clone_size: .
cdr3_length: 13
j_call: TRBJ2-2
v_call: TRBV7-8
d_call: .

cdr3_aa: CASTAWQSGDTEAFF
cdr3_nt: TGTGCCAGCACTGCCTGGCAGTCCGGGGACACTGAAGCTTTCTTT
clone_size: once
cdr3_length: 15
j_call: TRBJ1-1
v_call: TRBV7-8
d_call: .

cdr3_aa: CASSGRQGPNEQFF
cdr3_nt: TGTGCCAGCAGCGGACGACAGGGCCCCAATGAGCAGTTCTTC
clone_size: .
cdr3_length: 14
j_call: TRBJ2-1
v_call: TRBV6-1
d_call: TRBD1

cdr3_aa: CASSVTGGRTEAFF
cdr3_nt: TGTGCCAGCAGCGTCACAGGGGGGAGGACTGAAGCTTTCTTT
clone_size: .
cdr3_length: 14
j_call: TRBJ1-1
v_call: TRBV7-9
d_call: TRBD1

cdr3_aa: CASRGASGNTIYF
cdr3_nt: TGCGCCAGCAGGGGGGCCTCTGGAAACACCATATATTTT
clone_size: .
cdr3_length: 13
j_call: TRBJ1-3
v_call: TRBV5-1
d_call: .

cdr3_aa: CASSPSRLAGVYEQYF
cdr3_nt: TGTGCCAGCAGCCCCTCCCGACTAGCGGGAGTGTACGAGCAGTACTTC
clone_size: .
cdr3_length: 16
j_call: TRBJ2-7
v_call: TRBV7-2
d_call: TRBD2

cdr3_aa: CASSQSGERTDTQYF
cdr3_nt: TGCGCCAGCAGCCAAAGCGGGGAGCGCACAGATACGCAGTATTTT
clone_size: .
cdr3_length: 15
j_call: TRBJ2-3
v_call: TRBV4-1
d_call: TRBD2

cdr3_aa: CASTFYRGTQPQHF
cdr3_nt: TGCGCCAGCACCTTCTACAGGGGAACTCAGCCCCAGCATTTT
clone_size: once
cdr3_length: 14
j_call: TRBJ1-5
v_call: TRBV5-1
d_call: TRBD1

cdr3_aa: CASSKRQGRDTQYF
cdr3_nt: TGTGCCAGCAGCAAACGACAGGGGCGGGATACGCAGTATTTT
clone_size: few
cdr3_length: 14
j_call: TRBJ2-3
v_call: TRBV7-2
d_call: TRBD1

cdr3_aa: CASSLNGGDYGYTF
cdr3_nt: TGCGCCAGCAGCTTGAACGGGGGAGACTATGGCTACACCTTC
clone_size: .
cdr3_length: 14
j_call: TRBJ1-2
v_call: TRBV5-1
d_call: .

cdr3_aa: CASSRLSGTGSGEQYF
cdr3_nt: TGCGCCAGCAGCCGCCTGTCTGGGACAGGGTCGGGGGAGCAGTACTTC
clone_size: .
cdr3_length: 16
j_call: TRBJ2-7
v_call: TRBV4-1
d_call: TRBD1

cdr3_aa: CATRRGVDGTEAFF
cdr3_nt: TGTGCCACCCGGCGCGGTGTTGACGGCACTGAAGCTTTCTTT
clone_size: .
cdr3_length: 14
j_call: TRBJ1-1
v_call: TRBV6-5
d_call: .

cdr3_aa: CASSSRTPGPGANVLTF
cdr3_nt: TGTGCCAGCAGCTCCCGGACACCTGGTCCGGGGGCCAACGTCCTGACTTTC
clone_size: .
cdr3_length: 17
j_call: TRBJ2-6
v_call: TRBV7-6
d_call: .

cdr3_aa: CASSPTRFGTGYNEQFF
cdr3_nt: TGTGCCAGCAGTCCTACAAGGTTCGGGACAGGGTACAATGAGCAGTTCTTC
clone_size: .
cdr3_length: 17
j_call: TRBJ2-1
v_call: TRBV27
d_call: TRBD1

cdr3_aa: CASSLSVTGINEQFF
cdr3_nt: TGCGCCAGCAGCTTGTCCGTGACAGGGATCAATGAGCAGTTCTTC
clone_size: .
cdr3_length: 15
j_call: TRBJ2-1
v_call: TRBV5-1
d_call: TRBD1

cdr3_aa: CSVVVLDKIHGYTF
cdr3_nt: TGCAGCGTTGTGGTCTTAGACAAAATCCATGGCTACACCTTC
clone_size: .
cdr3_length: 14
j_call: TRBJ1-2
v_call: TRBV29-1
d_call: .

cdr3_aa: CASSLAGGGAPGHEQYF
cdr3_nt: TGCGCCAGCAGCTTGGCCGGCGGGGGGGCCCCGGGGCACGAGCAGTACTTC
clone_size: once
cdr3_length: 17
j_call: TRBJ2-7
v_call: TRBV5-1
d_call: TRBD2